This T cell receptor beta chain was recorded in a study of T cells in Graves' hyperthyroidism and ophthalmopathy. Study-wide context: Once the initial diagnosis was made, peripheral blood was obtained before any treatment. Notes on the study in general: In blood, most of the thyroid clonotypes expanded above 0.001 were also present. In validation, the model predicted ophthalmopathy. These predictions came a median around 5.9 months before onset.

Germline values: CDR1 SGHRS, CDR2 YFSETQ. CDR3 length: 12 residues. Turning to this clonotype: The antigen is undetermined. Mismatch with germline at one junction end may stem from a read error.

Uncontrolled infection, other autoimmune disease, pregnancy or lactation led to exclusion. Using RNA transcripts as the source, TCR beta CDR3 regions were amplified. With the HTBI primer set, the TCR CDR3 went through a first round of RT-PCR. TCRdb re-analysed the multiplex PCR reads in MiXCR, keeping a single row per CDR3 protein. The repertoire holds hundreds of thousands of distinct CDR3 sequences, with 20% as singletons. This receptor was taken from a man aged 40-50 years with Graves' ophthalmopathy. The rearrangement links TRBV5-1 to TRBJ1-3; tentative D call: TRBD1 (5 bases). Specimen: blood. Here the CDR3 DNA reads TGCGCCTGTCAGGGCTCTGGAAACGCCATATATTTT. Residues: CACQGSGNAIYF. The whole variable domain, remainder taken from reference TRBV5-1 and TRBJ1-3, is KAGVTQTPRYLIKTRGQQVTLSCSPISGHRSVSWYQQTPGQGLQFLFEYFSETQRNKGNFPGRFSGRQFSNSRSEMNVSTLELGDSALYLCACQGSGNAIYFGEGSWLTVV.